This TCR beta chain comes out of a study of CXCR3-negative and CXCR3-positive naive CD8 T cells. Study information: About 150 million TRB reads were obtained in total, which works out to about 1.5 +/- 0.3 million per library. Whole-study findings and limits: Naive subsets did not differ in surface CD5, and TRB CDR3 properties served to infer TCR strength. Naive subsets were similarly diverse, while memory CD8+ repertoires were much less diverse. TRB CDR3s of CXCR3-positive naive cells were more hydrophobic than those of CXCR3-negative naive cells.

Naive CD8+ T cells displayed a CD45RO-CCR7+CD27+CD95- phenotype. To note about this clonotype: Its cognate antigen is unknown.

With UMI labels, 5' RACE was used to prepare the TRB cDNA libraries. TCRdb re-called the 5' RACE reads and gives one entry per CDR3 protein, without DNA. Here the sample table reports 150,000 to 180,000 distinct CDR3 sequences. The sequence derives from a human donor in good health. Some clones in this sample may be carry-over from other donors' samples. Material for sequencing was naive CXCR3+ CD8+ T cells from blood. The sample's subset: CD45RO-CCR7+CD27+CD95- naive CD8+ T cells expressing CXCR3 (TNR3+).

The chain's CDR3 is CASSLAPGVRNEKLFF. The V and J genes are TRBV5-1 and TRBJ1-4; the D gene TCRdb calls, TRBD1, cannot be checked with no DNA. Per germline, CDR1 SGHRS and CDR2 YFSETQ. This CDR3 has 16 amino acids.